A selection of T cell receptor beta chains follows, all from one sample in a study of CD8 T cells in Susac syndrome. TCRdb independently ran MiXCR on the immunoSEQ multiplex PCR reads; one entry per CDR3 protein. The sample contains around 45,000 distinct CDR3 sequences, 93% of which appear only once. Sequenced material: CD8+ T cells from PBMCs. These receptors came from a human donor in good health. Both conserved end residues are trimmed from each CDR3.

TRBJ1-2 16 TRBV27 ASSFIPQGAQVHYGYT
TRBJ1-1 14 TRBV29-1 SVVGLVKSGNTEAF
TRBJ2-2 12 TRBV3-1 ASSPAKNTGELF
TRBJ2-3 18 TRBV19 ASNGPPSHGPKDTRDTQY
TRBJ2-7 12 TRBV5-6 ASSSWMERHEQY
TRBJ2-6 13 TRBV4-1 ASSQHRLGANVLT
TRBJ1-1 11 TRBV7-2 ASSWGTGMRAF
TRBJ2-7 10 TRBV28 ASSRVGDEQY
TRBJ2-5 9 TRBV30 AWDRGETQY
TRBJ2-5 18 TRBV14 ASSQERRLFASGRARTQY
TRBJ2-7 12 TRBV7-6 ASSATGGAYEQY
TRBJ2-7 11 TRBV2 ASGGIGAYEQY
TRBJ2-5 13 TRBV21-1 ASSKAQGFEGTQY